This T cell receptor beta chain was captured by sequencing in a study of blood T cell repertoires in COVID-19. Study in general: There were acute and convalescent COVID-19 samples, and they came from the United States, Italy and Spain. The cDNA or gDNA used as material had been derived from T cells, B-cell-depleted T cells, or PBMCs.

Original methodology: Amplification from reference gene primers served as the basis for estimated nucleated cell counts. Sequenced by immunoSEQ multiplex PCR; TCRdb stores in-frame clones only, minus some. D and trimming were read from the DNA, whereas the V and J calls and clone size are those reported in that table. This repertoire shows under 100,000 clones, approximately 75% found once; its top ten account for about 13%. The CDR3 length is 16 residues. Per the germline V gene, CDR1 is GTSNPN and CDR2 is SVGIG (reference sequence). The V segment lost 4 bases and the J segment 3 bases; nucleotides outside the gene matches: 11.

The TCR comes from a human donor in a cohort sampled during active COVID-19. J is TRBJ2-2 and V is TRBV30, with TRBD2 identical over 7 bases. Sequences were obtained from peripheral blood. This chain's CDR3 is CAWNPWRGRDTGELFF. The CDR3 nucleotides read TGTGCCTGGAACCCGTGGCGGGGGAGGGACACCGGGGAGCTGTTTTTT. The complete variable domain, with remaining parts taken from reference TRBV30 and TRBJ2-2, reads SQTIHQWPATLVQPVGSPLSLECTVEGTSNPNLYWYRQAAGRGLQLLFYSVGIGQISSEVPQNLSASRPQDRQFILSSKKLLLSDSGFYLCAWNPWRGRDTGELFFGEGSRLTVL.